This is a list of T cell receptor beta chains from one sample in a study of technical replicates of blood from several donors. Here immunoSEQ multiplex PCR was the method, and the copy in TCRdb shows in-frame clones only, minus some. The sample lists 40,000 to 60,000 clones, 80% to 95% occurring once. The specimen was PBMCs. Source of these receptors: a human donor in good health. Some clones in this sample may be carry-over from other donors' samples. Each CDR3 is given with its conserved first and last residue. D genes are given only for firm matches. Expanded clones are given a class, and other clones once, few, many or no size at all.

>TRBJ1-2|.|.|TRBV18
TGTGCCAGCTCCCGGGATGGCAGCTATGGCTACACCTTC
CASSRDGSYGYTF
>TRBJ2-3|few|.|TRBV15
TGTGCCACCAGCGGGGGGGATACGCAGTATTTT
CATSGGDTQYF
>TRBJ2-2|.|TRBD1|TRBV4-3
TGCGCCAGCAGCCAAGGGGACAGGTCCGGGGAGCTGTTTTTT
CASSQGDRSGELFF
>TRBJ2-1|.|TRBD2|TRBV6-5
TGTGCCAGCAGTTACCGTCTAGCGGGAGGTAATGAGCAGTTCTTC
CASSYRLAGGNEQFF
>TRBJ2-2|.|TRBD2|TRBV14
TGTGCCAGCAGCCAAGATCCTAGCGGGACTTCGGAGCTGTTTTTT
CASSQDPSGTSELFF
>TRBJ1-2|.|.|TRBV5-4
TGTGCCAGCAGCTTGCGTGCTAACTATGGCTACACCTTC
CASSLRANYGYTF
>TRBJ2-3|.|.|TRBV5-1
TGCGCCAGCAGCCTAGGACAGCTGAGGGCAGATACGCAGTATTTT
CASSLGQLRADTQYF
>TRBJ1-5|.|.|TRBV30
TGTGCCTGGAGACAGGCCCCCCATAGCAATCAGCCCCAGCATTTT
CAWRQAPHSNQPQHF
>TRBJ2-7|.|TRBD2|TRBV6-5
TGTGCCAGCAGTTACTCGATAGCGGGGGCCTACGAGCAGTACTTC
CASSYSIAGAYEQYF
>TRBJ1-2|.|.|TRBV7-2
TGTGCCAGCAGCTTAGCGAACAGCCACTATGGCTACACCTTC
CASSLANSHYGYTF
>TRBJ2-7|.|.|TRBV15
TGTGCCACCAGCAGAGACCACTCGGAGCAGTACTTC
CATSRDHSEQYF
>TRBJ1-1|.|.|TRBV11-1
TGTGCCAGCAGCCCACTCGACCCCGGAGGGGCTGAAGCTTTCTTT
CASSPLDPGGAEAFF
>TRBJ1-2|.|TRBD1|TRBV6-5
TGTGCCAGCAGTTACGGGGCAGGGGGTGGCTACACCTTC
CASSYGAGGGYTF
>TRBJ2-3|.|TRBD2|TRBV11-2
TGTGCCAGCAGTCCCTTCTTGCGGGGGGTTAGGACAGATACGCAGTATTTT
CASSPFLRGVRTDTQYF
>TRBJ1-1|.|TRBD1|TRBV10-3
TGTGCCACGCTTGACAGGGGGATCGGTGAAGCTTTCTTT
CATLDRGIGEAFF
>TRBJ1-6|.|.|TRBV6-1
TGTGCCAGCAGCGGGAGGGAAAATTCACCCCTCCACTTT
CASSGRENSPLHF
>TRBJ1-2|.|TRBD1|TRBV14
TGTGCCAGCAGCCAGATGGACAGGGCGACGCCTAACTATGGCTACACCTTC
CASSQMDRATPNYGYTF
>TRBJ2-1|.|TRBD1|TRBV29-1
TGCAGCGGGGGACAGGGTCAAAGGACATATGAGCAGTTCTTC
CSGGQGQRTYEQFF
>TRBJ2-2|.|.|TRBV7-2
TGTGCCAGCAGCTTATATCCGACTGTTACCGGGGAGCTGTTTTTT
CASSLYPTVTGELFF
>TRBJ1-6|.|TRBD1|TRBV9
TGTGCCAGCGACAGGGGCAGCGGTAATTCACCCCTCCACTTT
CASDRGSGNSPLHF
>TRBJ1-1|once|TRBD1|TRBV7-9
TGTGCCAGCAGCCAACAGACAGGGTTGAACACTGAAGCTTTCTTT
CASSQQTGLNTEAFF
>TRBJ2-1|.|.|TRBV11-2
TGTGCCAGCAGCTTCAGGGTGAGCTCCTACAATGAGCAGTTCTTC
CASSFRVSSYNEQFF
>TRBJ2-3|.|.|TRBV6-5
TGTGCCAGCAGTTACTCGGCTCGTCGCACAGATACGCAGTATTTT
CASSYSARRTDTQYF
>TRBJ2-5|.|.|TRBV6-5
TGTGCCAGCAGCCAGAGTCCCCGGGGAGAGACCCAGTACTTC
CASSQSPRGETQYF
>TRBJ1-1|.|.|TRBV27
TGTGCCAGCAGTCTCCTATTCCAGTCGGGCACTGAAGCTTTCTTT
CASSLLFQSGTEAFF
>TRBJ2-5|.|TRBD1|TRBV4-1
TGCGCCAGCAGCGACCGACAGGGGGCGCGGGGGGAGACCCAGTACTTC
CASSDRQGARGETQYF
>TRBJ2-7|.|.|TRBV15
TGTGCCACCAGCAGGGGGATTGGGGCTCCCAACTACGAGCAGTACTTC
CATSRGIGAPNYEQYF
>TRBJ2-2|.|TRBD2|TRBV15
TGTGCCACCAGCAGAGATCCCAGGGCTAGCGGGACCAAGGTCACCGGGGAGCTGTTTTTT
CATSRDPRASGTKVTGELFF
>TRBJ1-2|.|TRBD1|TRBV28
TGTGCCAGCAGCTTTGACAGGGGGCCTGGCGGCTACACCTTC
CASSFDRGPGGYTF
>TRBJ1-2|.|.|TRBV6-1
TGTGCCAGCAACGGTTTGGTCTATGGCTACACCTTC
CASNGLVYGYTF
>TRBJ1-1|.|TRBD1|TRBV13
TGTGCCAGCAGCATAGAGGGACAGGGTACGACTGAAGCTTTCTTT
CASSIEGQGTTEAFF
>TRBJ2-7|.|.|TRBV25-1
TGTGCCAGCAGGAAGGCTGGGGCAACCCACGAGCAGTACTTC
CASRKAGATHEQYF
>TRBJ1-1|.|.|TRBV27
TGTGCCAGCAAGGGCAGGGAGGGCACTGAAGCTTTCTTT
CASKGREGTEAFF
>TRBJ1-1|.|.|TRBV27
TGTGCCAGCAGTTTAGGTTGGGAGACGAACACTGAAGCTTTCTTT
CASSLGWETNTEAFF
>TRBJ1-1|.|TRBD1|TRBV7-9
TGTGCCAGCAGCATCGCAGGGGGAAAGGGGAACACTGAAGCTTTCTTT
CASSIAGGKGNTEAFF
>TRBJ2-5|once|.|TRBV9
TGTGCCAGCAGCGTGCGTGGCGGCGAGACCCAGTACTTC
CASSVRGGETQYF
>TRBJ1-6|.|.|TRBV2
TGTGCCAGCTTCCTTTCGGGCTCCTATAATTCACCCCTCCACTTT
CASFLSGSYNSPLHF
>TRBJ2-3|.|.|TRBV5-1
TGCGCCAGCAGAGCTGCTTTGGATACGCAGTATTTT
CASRAALDTQYF
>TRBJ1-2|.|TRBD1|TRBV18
TGTGCCAGCTCACTTTCCACACAGGGGGACTATGGCTACACCTTC
CASSLSTQGDYGYTF
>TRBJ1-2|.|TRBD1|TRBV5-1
TGCGCCAGCAGCCAAATGGGACAGGGTAGCTATGGCTACACCTTC
CASSQMGQGSYGYTF
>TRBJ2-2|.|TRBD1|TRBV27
TGTGCCAGCCCGAGAACAGGGGGCTTGAACACCGGGGAGCTGTTTTTT
CASPRTGGLNTGELFF
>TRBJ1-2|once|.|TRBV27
TGTGCCAGCAGTTCCCCAGGGCTCTATGGCTACACCTTC
CASSSPGLYGYTF
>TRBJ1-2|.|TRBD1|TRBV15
TGTGCCACCAGCAGAGGACAGGGGGCCGGGTATGGCTACACCTTC
CATSRGQGAGYGYTF
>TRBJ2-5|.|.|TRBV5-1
TGCGCCAGCAGCTTGAGTGGAGACGGCGGGGAGACCCAGTACTTC
CASSLSGDGGETQYF
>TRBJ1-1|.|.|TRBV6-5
TGTGCCAGCAGTTACTCCCCCCAGGGTCACACTGAAGCTTTCTTT
CASSYSPQGHTEAFF
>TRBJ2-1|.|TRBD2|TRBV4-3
TGCGCCAGCAGCCAAGCTCCCGGGACTAGCGGGGGGCTTTCCTACAATGAGCAGTTCTTC
CASSQAPGTSGGLSYNEQFF
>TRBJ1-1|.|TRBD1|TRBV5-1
TGCGCCAGCAGCTTCGGACAGGTTGGTGAAGCTTTCTTT
CASSFGQVGEAFF
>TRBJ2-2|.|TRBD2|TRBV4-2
TGTGCCAGCAGCCAGTTACTAGCGGCGAACACCGGGGAGCTGTTTTTT
CASSQLLAANTGELFF
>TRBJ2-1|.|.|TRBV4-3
TGCGCCAGCAGCCATAGAGCCTACGAGCAGTTCTTC
CASSHRAYEQFF
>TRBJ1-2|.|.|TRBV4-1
TGCGCCAGCAGCCAATTAACAGGGAACTATGGCTACACCTTC
CASSQLTGNYGYTF
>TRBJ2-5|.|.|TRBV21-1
TGTGCCAGCAGCAAGCAGGGGTGGGAGACCCAGTACTTC
CASSKQGWETQYF
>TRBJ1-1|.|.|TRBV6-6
TGTGCCAGCAGCCCTACAGAGAACACTGAAGCTTTCTTT
CASSPTENTEAFF
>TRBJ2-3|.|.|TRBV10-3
TGTGCCATCAAAACAGCCAGCACAGATACGCAGTATTTT
CAIKTASTDTQYF
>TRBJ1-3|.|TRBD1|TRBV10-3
TGTGCCATCAATCAAGGGGGCCCGGGAAACACCATATATTTT
CAINQGGPGNTIYF
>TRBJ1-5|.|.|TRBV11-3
TGTGCCAGCAGCTTATCCGTGAATCAGCCCCAGCATTTT
CASSLSVNQPQHF
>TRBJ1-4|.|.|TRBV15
TGTGCCACCAGCACTACCATCGGGCAGGGGAGCGAAAAACTGTTTTTT
CATSTTIGQGSEKLFF
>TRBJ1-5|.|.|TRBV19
TGTGCCAGCTCCGGACAGATCAATCAGCCCCAGCATTTT
CASSGQINQPQHF
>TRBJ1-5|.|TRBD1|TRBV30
TGTGCCTGGAACAGGGGGTACGTTATAACTAGCAATCAGCCCCAGCATTTT
CAWNRGYVITSNQPQHF